This TCR beta chain appears in the sequencing data of a study of human T cells and chemical hapten exposure. Germline V gene lookup returns CDR1 LNHDA and CDR2 SQIVND (reference sequence). The CDR3 contains 14 residues. V was shortened by 8 bases and J by 6 bases, with 17 bases between the two germline ends. TCRdb fed the RACE reads into MiXCR, producing one record per CDR3 protein. The table includes some 81,000 distinct CDR3 sequences, under 9% detected once. Time point given: patch test 1, 2 weeks after DPC sensitization. This sample's treatment: therapeutic diphenylcyclopropenone sensitization with weekly scalp DPC.

This receptor was taken from a woman in her 30s with alopecia areata. Some clones in this sample may be carry-over from other donors' samples. The sequencing used whole blood, collected in connection with sensitization to the hapten diphenylcyclopropenone (DPC). The chain couples TRBV19 to TRBJ1-3; weak D call: TRBD1 (5 bases). The CDR3 DNA follows: TGTGCCAGTGGCGAGGGCAGGGAGGAAAACACCATATATTTT. Amino acid sequence: CASGEGREENTIYF.